What follows describes a single T cell receptor (beta chain). As yet, its antigen is unknown. Each population that was sorted was more than 95% pure. The sample is drawn from a study of beta chain features in type 1 diabetes. Across the study: All samples yielded some 110 million examined sorted cells.

Findings and caveats of the study: Shorter TCRB CDR3s, moderately but significantly so, were found in Type 1 diabetes patients in all four CD4+ subsets. Junctions at VDJ sites from type 1 diabetes patients had fewer insertions and more deletions.

Since all of the isolated RNA was reverse transcribed, expressed TCRB transcripts were what got sequenced. TCRdb keeps only in-frame clones here, not all; method: immunoSEQ multiplex PCR. This sample has approximately 250,000 clones, with over 8.5% found just once. CDR1 SNHLY and CDR2 FYNNEI come from the germline V gene. The V and J ends lost 8 bases and 3 bases respectively, with 16 bases between them. The CDR3 consists of 15 residues. Sequencing was done on a sample of naive CD4+ T cells from blood. The chain is built from TRBV2 and TRBJ2-2; a weak D match, TRBD2 (6 bases). This receptor was identified in a woman aged 18-35 years in good health. The CDR3 sequence is CASHLGEEDTGELFF. The CDR3, as DNA: TGTGCCAGCCACCTGGGGGAGGAGGACACCGGGGAGCTGTTTTTT.